This TCR beta chain emerged from a study of control samples from healthy donors and cancer patients. The germline gives CDR1 LGHNA, CDR2 YNFKEQ. The CDR3 covers 13 residues. Trimming removed 7 bases at V and 3 bases at J, with 13 bases between. Repertoires were generated with immunoSEQ multiplex PCR, while TCRdb's copy carries only in-frame clones and drops some. Reported are approximately 190,000 clones; the ten largest clones contain about 2.2%. Sequencing used blood. The sequence was obtained from a woman aged 30 to 39 in good health. This chain connects TRBV4-2 to TRBJ2-7, with D perhaps TRBD2 (6 bases). CDR3 bases: TGTGCCAGCAAATTGGGGGGAGGCTACGAGCAGTACTTC. Protein: CASKLGGGYEQYF.